The 29 T cell receptor beta chains in this list originate from one sample, sequenced in a study of T cell responses to AZD1222 COVID-19 vaccine. The method was immunoSEQ multiplex PCR; TCRdb's version includes in-frame clones alone and lacks a portion of them. Of about 83,000 clones in the sample, around 89% were seen once. The sample here was peripheral blood, taken on day 0 of MenACWY control vaccination. Source of these receptors: an adult in good health.

The chain combines TRBV5-5 with TRBJ2-1, with D tentatively TRBD2 (6 bases). The V end lost 3 bases, the J end lost 2 bases, and 15 bases lay between the germline ends. Germline V gene data show CDR1 as SGHKS and CDR2 as YYEKEE (reference sequence). CDR3 size: 16 residues. CDR3: CASSSQSGTPYNEQFF. DNA for the CDR3: TGTGCCAGCAGCTCACAGTCCGGGACTCCCTACAATGAGCAGTTCTTC. Supplemented by reference TRBV5-5 and TRBJ2-1, the full variable domain reads DAGVTQSPTHLIKTRGQQVTLRCSPISGHKSVSWYQQVLGQGPQFIFQYYEKEERGRGNFPDRFSARQFPNYSSELNVNALLLGDSALYLCASSSQSGTPYNEQFFGPGTRLTVL.

The chain links TRBV3-1 (or the pseudogene TRBV3-2) to TRBJ2-5; 10 nucleotides align to TRBD2. J lost 3 bases, V lost 4 bases, and 5 bases had no gene match. CDR3 size: 15 residues. CDR1 and CDR2 from the germline V gene are LGHDT and YNNKEL (reference sequence). CDR3 amino acids: CASSPVLAGKETQYF. The CDR3 DNA is TGTGCCAGCAGCCCCGTACTAGCGGGAAAAGAGACCCAGTACTTC.

The chain couples TRBV3-1 (or the pseudogene TRBV3-2) to TRBJ2-7; TRBD1 agrees at 9 bases. The CDR3 contains 18 residues. Germline loops: CDR1 LGHDT, CDR2 YNNKEL (reference sequence). The V gene end was trimmed by 2 bases and the J gene end by 4 bases; junction bases not matched to a gene: 15. CDR3 in amino acids: CASSQSFLTRDRAYEQYF. The CDR3 nucleotides read TGTGCCAGCAGCCAATCATTTTTAACCCGGGACAGGGCGTACGAGCAGTACTTC.

A remark on this clone: This sample includes further DNA sequences coding for the same CDR3. The chain has TRBV6-5 and TRBJ2-6; TRBD1 is a possible D gene (5 bases). The CDR3 consists of 15 residues. Trimming removed 2 bases from V and 0 bases from J, with 5 bases in between. Germline lookup yields CDR1 MNHEY and CDR2 SVGAGI. The CDR3 DNA reads TGTGCCAGCAGTTACAGGGGCTCTGGGGCCAACGTCCTGACTTTC. Protein product: CASSYRGSGANVLTF.

The chain recombines TRBV20-1 with TRBJ2-7, with D unclear. The CDR3 is made up of 10 amino acids. Germline CDR1 DFQATT, CDR2 SNEGSKA (reference sequence). V lost 6 bases and J 6 bases, leaving 9 bases between the germline ends. This CDR3 reads CSAVGVEQYF. The CDR3 DNA reads as TGCAGTGCCGTTGGAGTCGAGCAGTACTTC.

The gene calls are TRBV18 and TRBJ2-1; D is perhaps TRBD1 (6 bases). Germline CDR1 and CDR2: KGHSH and LQKENI. The V and J ends lost 3 bases and 7 bases respectively, with 10 bases between them. This CDR3 is built from 13 residues. CDR3 DNA: TGTGCCAGCTCACCCTACCAGGGGAATGAGCAGTTCTTC. Translated: CASSPYQGNEQFF.

V and J are TRBV19 and TRBJ2-7; 9 nucleotides match TRBD2. Trimming removed 3 bases from V and 2 bases from J; junction bases left unmatched: 2. The V gene's germline CDR1 is LNHDA and CDR2 SQIVND (reference sequence). This CDR3 contains 14 residues. CDR3 sequence reads: CASSMASGTYEQYF. CDR3 bases: TGTGCCAGTAGTATGGCTAGCGGGACCTACGAGCAGTACTTC.

The sample holds one count of this clone. The chain is built from TRBV7-2 and TRBJ1-1; D call uncertain. V was trimmed by 1 base and J by 1 base, leaving 13 bases between them. Germline V gives CDR1 SGHTA, CDR2 FQGNSA. CDR3 length equals 16 residues. The CDR3 bases are TGTGCCAGCAGCTTAGGCCCTGGACGGACGAACACTGAAGCTTTCTTT. It is translated as CASSLGPGRTNTEAFF.

The chain employs TRBV10-2 and TRBJ1-2; perhaps TRBD1 as D (6 bases). CDR3 length: 15 residues. Trimming took 5 bases from V and 2 from J, leaving 15 bases between them. CDR1 is WSHSY and CDR2 is SAAADI in the germline V gene. CDR3: CASSRGRERNYGYTF. CDR3 nucleotides: TGCGCCAGCAGTCGGGGGCGGGAACGGAACTATGGCTACACCTTC.

The genes are TRBV5-1 and TRBJ2-7, with 11 positions matching TRBD1. V gave up 3 bases and J gave up 2 bases; unmatched junction bases: 1. The CDR3 extends over 14 amino acids. Germline lookup yields CDR1 SGHRS and CDR2 YFSETQ. CDR3 coding DNA: TGCGCCAGCAGCTCGGGACAGGGGGCCTACGAGCAGTACTTC. Its translation: CASSSGQGAYEQYF.

The V and J genes are TRBV5-1 and TRBJ2-5; 7 nucleotides align to TRBD2. This CDR3 is 17 amino acids long. Germline CDR1 SGHRS, CDR2 YFSETQ. The V segment lost 2 bases and the J segment 4 bases; nucleotides outside the gene matches: 14. CDR3: CASSFNPGLGGRETQYF. The CDR3 region has the DNA TGCGCCAGCAGCTTTAATCCGGGACTGGGGGGGAGAGAGACCCAGTACTTC.

This chain uses TRBV4-1 with TRBJ1-3; D is ambiguous. V was cut by 4 bases and J by 0 bases, with 10 bases left in between. Germline V gene lookup returns CDR1 MGHRA and CDR2 YSYEKL. There are 15 residues in the CDR3. As DNA, the CDR3 is TGCGCCAGCAGCCCTGTTAGACTCTCTGGAAACACCATATATTTT. Translating gives CASSPVRLSGNTIYF.

The J gene is TRBJ1-5, the V gene TRBV12-3 or TRBV12-4; D is uncertain. The V end lost 3 bases, the J end lost 4 bases, and 7 bases lay between the germline ends. The CDR3 runs 13 residues. The CDR3 DNA sequence: TGTGCCAGCAGTTTCAGTGAGAATCAGCCCCAGCATTTT. Translated: CASSFSENQPQHF.

V and J are TRBV3-1 (or the pseudogene TRBV3-2) and TRBJ1-2, with 7 bases aligning to TRBD1. This CDR3 comprises 14 residues. V lost 4 bases to trimming and J lost 4 bases; unmatched junction nucleotides: 6. Germline V CDR1 and CDR2: LGHDT, YNNKEL (reference sequence). The CDR3 sequence: CASSRQGQIYGYTF. For the CDR3, the DNA is TGTGCCAGCAGCCGCCAGGGACAGATCTATGGCTACACCTTC.

V gene TRBV21-1 combines with J gene TRBJ2-2; TRBD2 is taken as the D call from the table, unchecked against the DNA. TRBV21-1 is a pseudogene segment. The CDR3 covers 16 residues. DNA for the CDR3: TGTGTCACACAACCGCCGGGGGTCACGAACACCGGGGAGCTGTTTTTT. Translation gives CVTQPPGVTNTGELFF.

The chain links TRBV4-2 to TRBJ2-7; no firm D call. The V and J ends lost 3 bases and 2 bases respectively, with 5 bases between them. CDR1 LGHNA and CDR2 YNFKEQ come from the germline V gene. The CDR3 consists of 12 residues. Written as DNA, the CDR3 is TGTGCCAGCAGCCACCCCCCCTACGAGCAGTACTTC. Protein product: CASSHPPYEQYF.

The rearrangement uses TRBV5-1 and TRBJ1-4, with D possibly being TRBD1 (5 bases). The germline V gene encodes CDR1 SGHRS and CDR2 YFSETQ. CDR3 length: 13 amino acids. V was pared by 6 bases and J by 8 bases, with 14 bases between. CDR3 DNA: TGCGCCAGCACATGGGGGGTCGGGGAAAAACTGTTTTTT. Its protein product is CASTWGVGEKLFF. Combining the CDR3 with reference TRBV5-1 and TRBJ1-4 gives the whole variable domain KAGVTQTPRYLIKTRGQQVTLSCSPISGHRSVSWYQQTPGQGLQFLFEYFSETQRNKGNFPGRFSGRQFSNSRSEMNVSTLELGDSALYLCASTWGVGEKLFFGSGTQLSVL.

The V and J genes are TRBV30 and TRBJ1-1; perhaps TRBD1 as D (6 bases). V gave up 2 bases and J gave up 6 bases, with 16 bases separating them. The CDR3 is 14 amino acids. CDR1 is GTSNPN, CDR2 SVGIG, per germline (reference sequence). The CDR3 sequence is CAWSRGGRGSEAFF. Here the CDR3 DNA reads TGTGCCTGGAGTCGTGGGGGGCGGGGGTCTGAAGCTTTCTTT.

The rearrangement links TRBV7-9 to TRBJ1-2; 12 bases map to TRBD1. Germline values: CDR1 SEHNR, CDR2 FQNEAQ (reference sequence). The CDR3 length is 15 residues. V trimming: 3 bases; J trimming: 4 bases; junction bases outside the gene matches: 3. The CDR3 DNA reads as TGTGCCAGCAGCTTGGGACAGGGGGCTTCCTATGGCTACACCTTC. This codes for CASSLGQGASYGYTF.

This chain joins TRBV18 and TRBJ1-1, with 8 bases identical to TRBD1. CDR1 KGHSH and CDR2 LQKENI come from the germline V gene. This CDR3 contains 15 residues. V gave up 3 bases and J gave up 4 bases; unmatched junction bases: 7. The DNA of the CDR3 is TGTGCCAGCTCACCTAATGGACAGGGTGGCACTGAAGCTTTCTTT. This gives the protein CASSPNGQGGTEAFF.

V and J are TRBV27 and TRBJ2-6; a weak D match, TRBD1 (6 bases). This CDR3 has 19 residues. V lost 2 bases and J lost 2, with 19 bases in between. Germline lookup yields CDR1 MNHEY and CDR2 SMNVEV (reference sequence). CDR3 amino acids: CASSLLFRTELAGANVLTF. The CDR3 coding sequence is TGTGCCAGCAGTTTACTTTTCCGGACAGAATTGGCTGGGGCCAACGTCCTGACTTTC.

The chain joins TRBV24-1 to TRBJ1-4, with a possible D match to TRBD1 (6 bases). Germline CDR1 is KGHDR and CDR2 is SFDVKD. The CDR3 has 19 residues. The V end was cut by 2 bases, the J end by 7 bases, with 25 bases between. The CDR3 is CATSDSRWGEAGASEKLFF. The DNA for the CDR3 is TGTGCCACCAGTGATTCGCGCTGGGGTGAGGCAGGGGCGAGTGAAAAACTGTTTTTT.

J is TRBJ2-7 and V is TRBV29-1, with D unclear. This CDR3 has 10 amino acids. Trimming removed 4 bases at V and 8 bases at J, with 9 bases between. CDR1 and CDR2 from the germline V gene are SQVTM and ANQGSEA. The CDR3 region has the DNA TGCAGCGTTGTCATAGGTCAGCAGTACTTC. The encoded protein is CSVVIGQQYF.

This chain joins TRBV5-1 and TRBJ2-5, with D maybe TRBD1 (5 bases). The V and J ends lost 1 base and 5 bases respectively, with 12 bases between them. Germline CDR1 is SGHRS and CDR2 is YFSETQ. This CDR3 has 14 residues. The CDR3 spells CASSLTRAGETQYF. Written as DNA, the CDR3 is TGCGCCAGCAGCTTGACCAGGGCTGGGGAGACCCAGTACTTC.

The chain is built from TRBV27 and TRBJ2-7; D is ambiguous. This CDR3 contains 13 residues. CDR1 and CDR2 (germline): MNHEY, SMNVEV (reference sequence). Trimming removed 2 bases from V and 3 bases from J, with 8 bases in between. CDR3 nucleotide sequence: TGTGCCAGCAGTTTACTCCCTAACTACGAGCAGTACTTC. Translation gives CASSLLPNYEQYF.

V and J are TRBV19 and TRBJ2-1, with D tentatively TRBD2 (5 bases). V lost 0 bases, J lost 8 bases, and 17 bases lay in between. The CDR3 runs to 16 residues. Germline V gene lookup returns CDR1 LNHDA and CDR2 SQIVND (reference sequence). DNA of the CDR3: TGTGCCAGTAGTATAGATCGAACCCCCGGAGGTCATGAGCAGTTCTTC. The encoded protein is CASSIDRTPGGHEQFF.

J is TRBJ1-4 and V is TRBV18; D possibly corresponds to TRBD1 (6 bases). Germline lookup yields CDR1 KGHSH and CDR2 LQKENI. The ends were cut back, 2 bases at V and 6 bases at J, with 10 bases in the middle. The CDR3 sequence is 14 residues long. Here the CDR3 reads CASSPSGGYEKLFF. CDR3 sequence (DNA): TGTGCCAGCTCACCATCGGGGGGCTATGAAAAACTGTTTTTT.

The V call is TRBV27, the J call TRBJ2-1; 9 positions match TRBD2. The CDR3 length is 14 residues. In germline, CDR1 is MNHEY, CDR2 SMNVEV (reference sequence). V was pared by 2 bases and J by 9 bases, with 5 bases of the junction left unmatched. DNA for the CDR3: TGTGCCAGCAGTTTAGCGGGAGGGTCGGGTGAGCAGTTCTTC. Translated: CASSLAGGSGEQFF.

The V and J genes are TRBV28 and TRBJ1-1; a possible D gene is TRBD1 (6 bases). Germline V gene data show CDR1 as MDHEN and CDR2 as SYDVKM. The CDR3 consists of 16 residues. Trimming left V 7 bases short and J 3 bases short, with 21 bases between. The CDR3 here is CASMILKQGQDTEAFF. CDR3 nucleotide sequence: TGTGCCAGCATGATACTCAAACAGGGTCAAGACACTGAAGCTTTCTTT.